This T cell receptor (beta chain) was recovered during a study of T cells after somatic rescue of genetic block. Trimming cost V 2 bases and J 0 bases, with 13 bases left between them. Germline values: CDR1 LGHNA, CDR2 YNFKEQ. This CDR3 is built from 16 residues. Method: immunoSEQ multiplex PCR; TCRdb's copy keeps in-frame clones and lacks some. The profile shows about 120,000 clones, 85% to 95% of them singletons. The rearrangement joins TRBV4-2 to TRBJ1-2; D possibly corresponds to TRBD1 (6 bases). The material sequenced was peripheral blood mononuclear cells (PBMCs). This sequence originates from a woman in her late teens or twenties. The CDR3 spells CASSQHQGQPNYGYTF. The DNA of the CDR3 is TGTGCCAGCAGCCAACACCAAGGACAGCCTAACTATGGCTACACCTTC.